Included here is one T cell receptor beta chain sequence, with context. What it binds is not known. Peripheral blood, together with lesional scalp punch biopsies, was collected from alopecia areata patients. A FACSAria was used to sort CD4+ and CD8+ T cells. These cells came from PBMCs. The sequencing template was cDNA reverse transcribed from extracted RNA. Only in-frame clones appear in the TCRdb table, and some are missing; sequencing was by immunoSEQ multiplex PCR. The table lists 150,000 or so clones, less than 65% of them singletons, with roughly a fifth in the top ten. The data were taken from a study of CD8+ T cells in alopecia areata. About the study: A regimen of oral tofacitinib, 5 to 10 mg twice daily, was given to treated patients.

Overall study results and limits: Scalp samples also yield sequences of resident alphabeta T cells from normal skin.

V gave up 3 bases and J gave up 10 bases, with 12 bases separating them. Germline loops: CDR1 DFQATT, CDR2 SNEGSKA (reference sequence). The CDR3 is 11 amino acids. This specimen consisted of CD8+ T cells sorted from blood, obtained at week 0. The TCR sequence derives from a human donor with alopecia areata. The V call is TRBV20-1, the J call TRBJ1-1; D remains unclear. The CDR3 DNA reads TGCAGTGCTAGTCCCGGGTCTGGAGCTTTCTTT. This sequence encodes CSASPGSGAFF.